This TCR beta chain was recorded in a study of Ad26.COV2.S vaccination and SARS-CoV-2 variants. Study background: Donor joined the COV1001 Ad26.COV2.S trial arm. The study's findings and limits: TCR breadth and depth estimates may have understated total T cell responses.

Treatment in this sample: roughly 20 received Ad26.COV2.S at low or high dose, single or two shots; 5 received placebo; per-sample allocation not given. It was on day 63 after the first vaccine or placebo injection that samples were taken. Germline CDR1 reads MNHNS; CDR2 reads SASEGT. Trimming took 2 bases from V and 6 from J; bases not matched to a gene: 4. This CDR3 is built from 14 residues. With respect to this clone: Its antigen is unknown.

Sequencing used immunoSEQ multiplex PCR; TCRdb keeps in-frame clones, though not all of them. Of about half a million clones detected, nearly 90% appear once; the ten largest clones hold roughly 1.7%. The sequenced sample was peripheral blood, obtained in a trial of Ad26.COV2.S vaccine versus placebo. This chain uses TRBV6-1 with TRBJ2-3; 8 nucleotides line up with TRBD2. This clonotype originated in a person aged 18-60 years who received the Ad26.COV2.S COVID-19 vaccine or a placebo. CDR3 loop: CASSERASGDTQYF. Here the CDR3 DNA reads TGTGCCAGCAGTGAACGGGCTAGCGGGGATACGCAGTATTTT.